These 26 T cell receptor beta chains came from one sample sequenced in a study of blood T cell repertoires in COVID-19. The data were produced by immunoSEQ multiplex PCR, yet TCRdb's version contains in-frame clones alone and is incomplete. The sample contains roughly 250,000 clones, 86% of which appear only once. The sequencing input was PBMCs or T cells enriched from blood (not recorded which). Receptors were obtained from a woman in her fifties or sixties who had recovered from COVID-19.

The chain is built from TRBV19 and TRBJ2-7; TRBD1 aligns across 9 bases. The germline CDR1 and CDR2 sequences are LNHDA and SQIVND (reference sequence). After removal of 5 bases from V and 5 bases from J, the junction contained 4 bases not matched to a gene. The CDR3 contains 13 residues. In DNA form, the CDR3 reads TGTGCCAGTAGTCCGGACAGGGGCCACGAGCAGTACTTC. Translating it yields CASSPDRGHEQYF.

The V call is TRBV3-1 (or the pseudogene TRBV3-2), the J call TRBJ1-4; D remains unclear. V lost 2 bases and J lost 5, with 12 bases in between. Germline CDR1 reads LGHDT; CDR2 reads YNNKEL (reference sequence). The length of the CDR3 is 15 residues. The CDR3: CASSQIIARNEKLFF. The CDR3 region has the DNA TGTGCCAGCAGCCAAATAATCGCGCGCAATGAAAAACTGTTTTTT.

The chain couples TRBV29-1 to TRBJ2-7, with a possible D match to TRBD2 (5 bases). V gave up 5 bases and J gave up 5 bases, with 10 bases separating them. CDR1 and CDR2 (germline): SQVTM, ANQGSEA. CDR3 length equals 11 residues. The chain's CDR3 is CSVWSGNEQYF. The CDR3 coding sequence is TGCAGCGTTTGGTCCGGGAACGAGCAGTACTTC.

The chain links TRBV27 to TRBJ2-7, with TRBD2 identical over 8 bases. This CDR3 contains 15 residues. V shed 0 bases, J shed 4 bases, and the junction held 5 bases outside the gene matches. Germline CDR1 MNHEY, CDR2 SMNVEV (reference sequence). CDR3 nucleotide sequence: TGTGCCAGCAGTTTATCGAGAGCGGGAGTGTACGAGCAGTACTTC. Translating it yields CASSLSRAGVYEQYF.

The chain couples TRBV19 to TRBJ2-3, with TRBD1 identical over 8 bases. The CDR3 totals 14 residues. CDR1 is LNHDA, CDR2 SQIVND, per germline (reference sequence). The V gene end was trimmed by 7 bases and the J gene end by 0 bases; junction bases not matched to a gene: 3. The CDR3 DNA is TGTGCCAGTACAAGGACAGGGAGCACAGATACGCAGTATTTT. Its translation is CASTRTGSTDTQYF.

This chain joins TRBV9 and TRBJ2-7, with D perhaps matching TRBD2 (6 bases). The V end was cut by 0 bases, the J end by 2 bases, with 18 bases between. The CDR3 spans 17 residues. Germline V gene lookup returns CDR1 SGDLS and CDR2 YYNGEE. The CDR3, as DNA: TGTGCCAGCAGCGTAGGTGGCGCAGGGACTGCGCCCTACGAGCAGTACTTC. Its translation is CASSVGGAGTAPYEQYF.

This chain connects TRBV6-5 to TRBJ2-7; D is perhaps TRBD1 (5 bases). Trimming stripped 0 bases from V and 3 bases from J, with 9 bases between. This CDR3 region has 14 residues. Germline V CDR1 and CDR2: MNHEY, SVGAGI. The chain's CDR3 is CASSYSLGDYEQYF. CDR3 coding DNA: TGTGCCAGCAGTTACTCTCTAGGGGACTACGAGCAGTACTTC.

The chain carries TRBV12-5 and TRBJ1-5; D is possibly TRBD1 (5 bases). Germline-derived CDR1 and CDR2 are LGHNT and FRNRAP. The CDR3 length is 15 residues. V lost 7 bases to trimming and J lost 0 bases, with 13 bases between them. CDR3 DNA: TGTGCTAGTGCCTTTAGGACATTTAGCAATCAGCCCCAGCATTTT. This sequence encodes CASAFRTFSNQPQHF.

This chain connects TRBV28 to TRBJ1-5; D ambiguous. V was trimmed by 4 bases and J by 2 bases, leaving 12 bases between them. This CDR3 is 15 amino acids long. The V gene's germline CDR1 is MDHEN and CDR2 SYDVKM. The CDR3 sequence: CASSYPAGGNQPQHF. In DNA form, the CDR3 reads TGTGCCAGCAGTTACCCGGCGGGCGGCAATCAGCCCCAGCATTTT.

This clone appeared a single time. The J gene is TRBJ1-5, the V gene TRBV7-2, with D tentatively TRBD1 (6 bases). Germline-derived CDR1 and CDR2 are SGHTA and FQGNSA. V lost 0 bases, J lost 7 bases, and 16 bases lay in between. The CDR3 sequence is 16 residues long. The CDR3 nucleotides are TGTGCCAGCAGCTTAGCAACCACAGGGCTAGAACAGCCCCAGCATTTT. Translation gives CASSLATTGLEQPQHF.

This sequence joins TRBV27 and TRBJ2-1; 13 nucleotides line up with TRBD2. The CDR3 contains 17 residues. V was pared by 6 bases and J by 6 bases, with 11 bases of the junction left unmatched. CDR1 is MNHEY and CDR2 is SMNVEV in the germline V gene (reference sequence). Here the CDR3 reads CASSPIQTSGGPNEQFF. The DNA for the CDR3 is TGTGCCAGCAGCCCTATTCAGACTAGCGGGGGGCCCAATGAGCAGTTCTTC.

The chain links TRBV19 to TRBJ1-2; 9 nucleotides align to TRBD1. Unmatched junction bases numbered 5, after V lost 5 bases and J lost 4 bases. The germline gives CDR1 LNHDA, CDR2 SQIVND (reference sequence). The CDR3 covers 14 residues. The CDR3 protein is CASSHMDRGYGYTF. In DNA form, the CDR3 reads TGTGCCAGTAGTCACATGGACAGGGGCTATGGCTACACCTTC.

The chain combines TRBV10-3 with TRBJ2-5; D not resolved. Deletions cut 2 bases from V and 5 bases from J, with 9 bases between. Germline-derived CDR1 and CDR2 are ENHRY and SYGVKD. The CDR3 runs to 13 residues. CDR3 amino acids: CAISEPYPETQYF. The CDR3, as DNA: TGTGCCATCAGTGAGCCCTACCCGGAGACCCAGTACTTC.

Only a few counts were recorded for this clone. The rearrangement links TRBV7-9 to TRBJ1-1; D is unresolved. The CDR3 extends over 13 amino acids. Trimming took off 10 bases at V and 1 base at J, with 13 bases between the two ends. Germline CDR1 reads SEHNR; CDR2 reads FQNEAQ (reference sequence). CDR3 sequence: CATWKEGNTEAFF. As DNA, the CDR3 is TGTGCCACCTGGAAGGAGGGGAACACTGAAGCTTTCTTT. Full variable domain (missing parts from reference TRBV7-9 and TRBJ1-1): DTGVSQNPRHKITKRGQNVTFRCDPISEHNRLYWYRQTLGQGPEFLTYFQNEAQLEKSRLLSDRFSAERPKGSFSTLEIQRTEQGDSAMYLCATWKEGNTEAFFGQGTRLTVV.

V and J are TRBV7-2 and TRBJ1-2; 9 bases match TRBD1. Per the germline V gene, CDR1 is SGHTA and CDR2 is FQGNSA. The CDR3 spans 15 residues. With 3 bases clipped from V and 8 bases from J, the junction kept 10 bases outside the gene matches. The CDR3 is CASSLPGTGPAGYTF. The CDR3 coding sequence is TGTGCCAGCAGCTTGCCCGGGACAGGGCCTGCCGGCTACACCTTC.

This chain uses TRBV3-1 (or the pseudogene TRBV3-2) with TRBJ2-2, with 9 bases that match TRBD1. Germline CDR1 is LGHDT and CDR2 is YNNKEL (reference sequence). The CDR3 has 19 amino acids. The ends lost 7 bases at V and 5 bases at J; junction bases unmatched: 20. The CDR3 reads CASTNFRPHRGRRTGELFF. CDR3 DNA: TGTGCCAGCACCAATTTTAGGCCACACAGGGGGCGACGAACCGGGGAGCTGTTTTTT.

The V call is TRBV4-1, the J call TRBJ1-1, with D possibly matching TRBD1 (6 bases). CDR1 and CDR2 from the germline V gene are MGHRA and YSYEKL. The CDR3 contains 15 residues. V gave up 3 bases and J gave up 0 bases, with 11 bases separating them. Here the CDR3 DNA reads TGCGCCAGCAGCCACGTACAGGGCTTGAACACTGAAGCTTTCTTT. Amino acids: CASSHVQGLNTEAFF.

The CDR3 spells CATSEGGGTGTQYF. The CDR3 DNA is TGTGCCACCAGTGAAGGTGGAGGGACGGGGACCCAGTACTTC. The genes are TRBV24-1 and TRBJ2-5, with D maybe TRBD2 (6 bases). This CDR3 is 14 amino acids long. Trimming pared 4 bases from V and 7 bases from J, leaving 15 bases between. Germline V CDR1 and CDR2: KGHDR, SFDVKD.

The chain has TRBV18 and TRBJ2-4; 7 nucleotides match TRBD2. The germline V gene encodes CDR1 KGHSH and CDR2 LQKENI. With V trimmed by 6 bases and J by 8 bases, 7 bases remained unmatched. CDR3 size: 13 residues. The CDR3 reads CASSPRAGDIQYF. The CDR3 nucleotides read TGTGCCAGCTCCCCGAGGGCGGGAGACATTCAGTACTTC.

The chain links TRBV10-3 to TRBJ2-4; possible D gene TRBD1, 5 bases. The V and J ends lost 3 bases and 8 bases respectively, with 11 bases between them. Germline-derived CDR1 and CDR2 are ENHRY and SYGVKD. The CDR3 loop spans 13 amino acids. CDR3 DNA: TGTGCCATCAGTGATGACAGTAAGGACATTCAGTACTTC. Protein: CAISDDSKDIQYF.

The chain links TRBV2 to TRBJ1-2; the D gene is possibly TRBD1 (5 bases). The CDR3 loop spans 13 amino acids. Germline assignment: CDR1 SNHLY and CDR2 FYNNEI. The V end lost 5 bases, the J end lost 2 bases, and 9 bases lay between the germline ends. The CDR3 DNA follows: TGTGCCAGCAGTATCCAGGGAAACTATGGCTACACCTTC. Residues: CASSIQGNYGYTF.

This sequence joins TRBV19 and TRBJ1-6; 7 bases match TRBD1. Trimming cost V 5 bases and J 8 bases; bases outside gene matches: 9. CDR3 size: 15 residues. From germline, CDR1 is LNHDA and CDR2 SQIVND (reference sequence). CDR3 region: CASSSSGQTDSPLHF. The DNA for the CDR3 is TGTGCCAGTAGTTCCTCGGGACAGACAGATTCACCCCTCCACTTT.

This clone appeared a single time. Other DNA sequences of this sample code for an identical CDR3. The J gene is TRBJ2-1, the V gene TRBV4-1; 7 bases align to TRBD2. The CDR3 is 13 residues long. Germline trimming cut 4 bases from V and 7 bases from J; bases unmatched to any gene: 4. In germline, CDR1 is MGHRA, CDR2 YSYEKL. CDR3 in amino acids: CASSLGRGNEQFF. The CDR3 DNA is TGCGCCAGCAGCCTAGGGCGGGGGAATGAGCAGTTCTTC.

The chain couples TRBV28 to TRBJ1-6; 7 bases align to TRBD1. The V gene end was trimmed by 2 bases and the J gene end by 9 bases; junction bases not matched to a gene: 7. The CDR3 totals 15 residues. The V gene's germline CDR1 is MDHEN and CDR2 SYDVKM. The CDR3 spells CASSLKGAPRSPLHF. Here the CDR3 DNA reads TGTGCCAGCAGTTTAAAGGGGGCGCCCCGTTCACCCCTCCACTTT.

DNA of the CDR3: TGTGCCAGCACCCCAAGGAGAGGGAAAACCTCTGGGGCCAACGTCCTGACTTTC. As protein: CASTPRRGKTSGANVLTF. The chain combines TRBV28 with TRBJ2-6; weak D call: TRBD2 (5 bases). CDR1 MDHEN and CDR2 SYDVKM come from the germline V gene. The CDR3 loop spans 18 amino acids. The V end was cut by 7 bases, the J end by 0 bases, with 19 bases between.

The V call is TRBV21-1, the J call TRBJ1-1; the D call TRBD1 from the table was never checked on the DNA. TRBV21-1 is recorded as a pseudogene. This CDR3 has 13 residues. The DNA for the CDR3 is TGTGCCAACACGTTGCCTCCGAACACTGAAGCTTTCTTT. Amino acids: CANTLPPNTEAFF.